The sequence of this T cell receptor beta chain was determined in a study of shared clonotypes between healthy human individuals. The study's findings and limits: Sharing of clonotypes among donors was expected to vary with sequencing depth.

On this clone: Its antigen is unknown. The same CDR3 also results from other DNA sequences found in this sample.

Sequencing was performed with immunoSEQ multiplex PCR; in TCRdb, only in-frame clones are kept and a portion is missing. The data show about 470,000 clones, 70% to 80% seen once. Healthy adults negative for HIV, lacking recent acute infections or vaccinations, served as donors. The germline V gene has CDR1 SNHLY and CDR2 FYNNEI. The trim removed 5 bases at V and 2 bases at J, leaving 2 bases unmatched. The CDR3 covers 13 residues. The sequenced material came from PBMCs. The V and J genes are TRBV2 and TRBJ2-5; TRBD1 agrees at 7 bases. This TCR derives from a woman between 40 and 55 years old in good health. Some clones in this sample may be carry-over from other donors' samples. The CDR3 loop is CASSRDRQETQYF. CDR3 bases: TGTGCCAGCAGTAGGGACAGACAAGAGACCCAGTACTTC.